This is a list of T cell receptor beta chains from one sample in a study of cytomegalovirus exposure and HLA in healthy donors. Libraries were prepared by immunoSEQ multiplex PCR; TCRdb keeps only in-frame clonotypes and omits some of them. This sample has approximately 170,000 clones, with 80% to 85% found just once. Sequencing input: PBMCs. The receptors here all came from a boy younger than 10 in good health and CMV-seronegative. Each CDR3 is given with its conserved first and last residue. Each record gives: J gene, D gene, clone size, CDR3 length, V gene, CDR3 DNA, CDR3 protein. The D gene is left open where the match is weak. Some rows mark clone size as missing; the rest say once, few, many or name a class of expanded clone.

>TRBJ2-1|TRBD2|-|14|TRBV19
TGTGCCAGTAGTGCCCAACTAGCGGGAGGCGGGCAGTTCTTC
CASSAQLAGGGQFF
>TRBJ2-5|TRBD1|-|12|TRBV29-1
TGCAGCGCGACAGGGGGTCTGGAGACCCAGTACTTC
CSATGGLETQYF
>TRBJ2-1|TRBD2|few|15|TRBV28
TGTGCCAGCAGTTCGCTGGGACTAGCGGGGGGTGAGCAGTTCTTC
CASSSLGLAGGEQFF
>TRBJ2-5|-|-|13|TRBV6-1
TGTGCCAGCTCCCTTGCGGAGAAAGAGACCCAGTACTTC
CASSLAEKETQYF
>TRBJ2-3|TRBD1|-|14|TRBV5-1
TGCGCCAGCACCCCGGACAGGGGCACAGATACGCAGTATTTT
CASTPDRGTDTQYF
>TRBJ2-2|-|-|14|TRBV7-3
TGTGCCAGCAGCACGAACTCAAACACCGGGGAGCTGTTTTTT
CASSTNSNTGELFF
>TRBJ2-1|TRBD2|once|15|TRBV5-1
TGCGCCAGCAGCTCGAGCGGGGTCTCCTACAATGAGCAGTTCTTC
CASSSSGVSYNEQFF
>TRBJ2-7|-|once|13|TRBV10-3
TGTGCCATCAGTGAGGGGTCGAACTACGAGCAGTACTTC
CAISEGSNYEQYF
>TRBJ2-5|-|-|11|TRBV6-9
TGTGCCAGATCAAAAGCGGAGACCCAGTACTTC
CARSKAETQYF
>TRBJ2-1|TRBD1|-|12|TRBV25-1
TGTGCCAGCAGTGACGACAGGGGGGGCCCGTTCTTC
CASSDDRGGPFF
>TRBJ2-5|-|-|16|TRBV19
TGTGCCAGTAGTACCCTTCAAACCCGGGACAAAGAGACCCAGTACTTC
CASSTLQTRDKETQYF
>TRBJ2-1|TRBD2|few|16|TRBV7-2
TGTGCCAGCAGCCCTCGGGGGGGGTTCTCAAACAATGAGCAGTTCTTC
CASSPRGGFSNNEQFF
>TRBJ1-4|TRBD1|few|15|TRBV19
TGTGCCAGTAGTACCACAGGGGTCTCTAAGGAAAAACTGTTTTTT
CASSTTGVSKEKLFF
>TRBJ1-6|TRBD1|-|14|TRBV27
TGTGCCACCTCGGGACAGCCTTATAATTCACCCCTCCACTTT
CATSGQPYNSPLHF
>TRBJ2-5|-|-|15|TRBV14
TGTGCCAGCAGCCAACTAGCGTGGTACCAAGAGACCCAGTACTTC
CASSQLAWYQETQYF
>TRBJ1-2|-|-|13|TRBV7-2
TGTGCCAGCAGCCTCAGGGTCAACTATGGCTACACCTTC
CASSLRVNYGYTF
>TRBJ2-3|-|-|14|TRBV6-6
TGTGCCAGCAGTTACTACGGTAGCACAGATACGCAGTATTTT
CASSYYGSTDTQYF
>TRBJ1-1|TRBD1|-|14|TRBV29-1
TGCAGCGTCGAACAGGGGGGCGTAGGCACTGAAGCTTTCTTT
CSVEQGGVGTEAFF
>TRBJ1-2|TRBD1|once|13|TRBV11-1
TGTGCCAGCAGCTCAAGGGACAGGGGGCCAAACACCTTC
CASSSRDRGPNTF
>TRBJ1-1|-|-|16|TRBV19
TGTGCCAGTAGTATCCGCGAGATTCTCTCCAACACTGAAGCTTTCTTT
CASSIREILSNTEAFF
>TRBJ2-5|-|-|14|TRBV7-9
TGTGCCAGCAGCGTAGGGGCTACGCAAGAGACCCAGTACTTC
CASSVGATQETQYF
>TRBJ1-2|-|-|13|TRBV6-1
TGTGCCAGCAGGGAACAGGGAATAGAGGGCTACACCTTC
CASREQGIEGYTF
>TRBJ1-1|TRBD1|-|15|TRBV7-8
TGTGCCAGCAGCTTAAGGGACAGGGGGAGCACTGAAGCTTTCTTT
CASSLRDRGSTEAFF
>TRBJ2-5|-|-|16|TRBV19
TGTGCCAGTAGTATAGATAGCGTACGAGGGAGAGAGACCCAGTACTTC
CASSIDSVRGRETQYF
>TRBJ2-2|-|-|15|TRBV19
TGTGCCAGTAGTATTGTCTTGGGCCAGCCCGGGGAGCTGTTTTTT
CASSIVLGQPGELFF
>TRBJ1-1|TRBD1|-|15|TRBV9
TGTGCCAGCAGCCCCCAGACAGGGTTGGACACTGAAGCTTTCTTT
CASSPQTGLDTEAFF
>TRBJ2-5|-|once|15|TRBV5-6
TGTGCCAGCAGCTTGTTTGTGGCGGTTCAAGAGACCCAGTACTTC
CASSLFVAVQETQYF
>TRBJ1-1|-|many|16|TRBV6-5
TGTGCCAGCAGTTCCCCTCCGAGCGGGGATGTCACTGAAGCTTTCTTT
CASSSPPSGDVTEAFF
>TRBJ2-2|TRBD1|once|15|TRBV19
TGTGCCAGTAGTGCCGGGACAGGCAGGGCCGGGGAGCTGTTTTTT
CASSAGTGRAGELFF
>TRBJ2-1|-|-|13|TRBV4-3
TGCGCCAGCAGCCAAGGCGCCTACAATGAGCAGTTCTTC
CASSQGAYNEQFF
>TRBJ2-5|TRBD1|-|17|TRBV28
TGTGCCAGCAGTTCCGCGATAGGACAGGGGCGAAAAGAGACCCAGTACTTC
CASSSAIGQGRKETQYF
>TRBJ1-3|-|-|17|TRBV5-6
TGTGCCAGCAGCCAGGGACACGGAATGAGGACTGGAAACACCATATATTTT
CASSQGHGMRTGNTIYF
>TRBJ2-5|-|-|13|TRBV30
TGTGCCTGGAGTGTAGTCAGGGCAGAGACCCAGTACTTC
CAWSVVRAETQYF
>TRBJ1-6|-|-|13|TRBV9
TGTGCCAGCAGCGCGACGGGAGTTTCACCCCTCCACTTT
CASSATGVSPLHF
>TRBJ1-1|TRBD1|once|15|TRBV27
TGTGCCAGCAGTTTACACGGGACAGGGAACACTGAAGCTTTCTTT
CASSLHGTGNTEAFF
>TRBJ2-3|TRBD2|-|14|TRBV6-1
TGTGCCAGCCAAGGCGGGAGGAAACAAGATACGCAGTATTTT
CASQGGRKQDTQYF
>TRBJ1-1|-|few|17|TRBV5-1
TGCGCCAGCAGCTTGGAAGGGAGGGGGGTTACGGACACTGAAGCTTTCTTT
CASSLEGRGVTDTEAFF
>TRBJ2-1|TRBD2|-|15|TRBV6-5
TGTGCCAGCAGTTACTCGAGTAGCGGGGGTAATGAGCAGTTCTTC
CASSYSSSGGNEQFF
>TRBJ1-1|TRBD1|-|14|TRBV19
TGTGCCAGTAGTATGACCACGGGACAGACTGAAGCTTTCTTT
CASSMTTGQTEAFF
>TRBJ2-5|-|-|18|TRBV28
TGTGCCAGCAGTTTAGGGGGACGGCCGGGGGGCCAATTACAAGTTCAGTACTTC
CASSLGGRPGGQLQVQYF
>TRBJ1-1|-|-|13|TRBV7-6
TGTGCCAGCAGCCCCCGAAGTGCGGTTGAAGCTTTCTTT
CASSPRSAVEAFF
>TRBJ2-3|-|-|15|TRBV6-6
TGTGCCAGCAGCCCCCCGTCACAGGGCCCAGATACGCAGTATTTT
CASSPPSQGPDTQYF
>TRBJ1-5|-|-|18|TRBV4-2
TGTGCCAGCAGCCAAGATTTGGGGGCAGGGGATAGCAATCAGCCCCAGCATTTT
CASSQDLGAGDSNQPQHF
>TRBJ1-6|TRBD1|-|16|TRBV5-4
TGTGCCAGCAGTTTAGGGACAGGTGAAAATAATTCACCCCTCCACTTT
CASSLGTGENNSPLHF
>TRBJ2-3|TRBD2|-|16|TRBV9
TGTGCCAGCAGCCTGGGGACTAGCGGGGCCACAGATACGCAGTATTTT
CASSLGTSGATDTQYF
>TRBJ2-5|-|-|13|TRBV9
TGTGCCAGCAGCGTAGATGGAGGAAAGACCCAGTACTTC
CASSVDGGKTQYF
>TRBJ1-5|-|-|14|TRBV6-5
TGTGCCAGCAGTTTACCGGGTCCTAGACAGCCCCAGCATTTT
CASSLPGPRQPQHF
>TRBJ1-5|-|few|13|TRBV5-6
TGTGCCAGCAGTTACGGGGGGCATCAGCCCCAGCATTTT
CASSYGGHQPQHF
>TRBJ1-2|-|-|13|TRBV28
TGTGCCAGCAGTTTAGTCAGGGTAGGTGGCTACACCTTC
CASSLVRVGGYTF
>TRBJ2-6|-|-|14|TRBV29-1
TGCAGCGTGATAAACGCGACTGGGGCCAACGTCCTGACTTTC
CSVINATGANVLTF
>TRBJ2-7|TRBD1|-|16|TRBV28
TGTGCCAGCACCAGCGGGCTACAGGGGGCGGTCTACGAGCAGTACTTC
CASTSGLQGAVYEQYF
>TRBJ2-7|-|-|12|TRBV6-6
TGTGCCGGGGGCCAAGGGCCCTACGAGCAGTACTTC
CAGGQGPYEQYF
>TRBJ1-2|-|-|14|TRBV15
TGTGCCACCAGCAGAGATTCGGCAGGCGCGGGCTACACCTTC
CATSRDSAGAGYTF
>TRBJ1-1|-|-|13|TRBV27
TGTGCCAGCCGGCCGCGGGGGGCAGCTGAAGCTTTCTTT
CASRPRGAAEAFF
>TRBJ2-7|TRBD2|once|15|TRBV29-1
TGCAGCGTTGAAGACGGGACTAGCGGGAGCTACGAGCAGTACTTC
CSVEDGTSGSYEQYF
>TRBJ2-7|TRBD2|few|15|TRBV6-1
TGTGCCAGCAGTGAAACTAGCGGGAGTGGGTACGAGCAGTACTTC
CASSETSGSGYEQYF
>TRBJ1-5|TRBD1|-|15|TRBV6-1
TGTGCCAGCAGGGGACAGCAATATAGCAATCAGCCCCAGCATTTT
CASRGQQYSNQPQHF